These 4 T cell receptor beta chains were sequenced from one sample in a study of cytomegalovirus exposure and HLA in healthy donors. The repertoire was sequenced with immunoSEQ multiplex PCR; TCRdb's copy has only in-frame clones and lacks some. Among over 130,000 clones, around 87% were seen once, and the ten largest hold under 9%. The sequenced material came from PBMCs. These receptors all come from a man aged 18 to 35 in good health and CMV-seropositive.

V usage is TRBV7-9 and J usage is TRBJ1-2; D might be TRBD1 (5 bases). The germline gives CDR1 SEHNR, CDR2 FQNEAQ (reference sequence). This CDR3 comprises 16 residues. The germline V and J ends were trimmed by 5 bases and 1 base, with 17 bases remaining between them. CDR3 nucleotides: TGTGCCAGCAGCCTAGGGGCGACAGCCATTAACTATGGCTACACCTTC. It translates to CASSLGATAINYGYTF.

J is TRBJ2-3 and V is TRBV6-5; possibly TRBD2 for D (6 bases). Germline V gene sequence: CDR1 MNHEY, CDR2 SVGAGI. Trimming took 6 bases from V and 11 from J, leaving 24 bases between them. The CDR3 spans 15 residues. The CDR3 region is CASRDGGTPREGQYF. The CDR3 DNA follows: TGTGCCAGCAGGGACGGAGGGACTCCGCGGGAAGGGCAGTATTTT.

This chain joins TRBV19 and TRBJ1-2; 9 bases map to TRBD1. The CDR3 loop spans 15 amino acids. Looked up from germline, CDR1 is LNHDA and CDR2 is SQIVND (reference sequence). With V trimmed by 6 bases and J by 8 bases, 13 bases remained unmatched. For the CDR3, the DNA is TGTGCCAGTAGCTCACAGGGGGCGCATAGGTACGGCTACACCTTC. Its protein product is CASSSQGAHRYGYTF.

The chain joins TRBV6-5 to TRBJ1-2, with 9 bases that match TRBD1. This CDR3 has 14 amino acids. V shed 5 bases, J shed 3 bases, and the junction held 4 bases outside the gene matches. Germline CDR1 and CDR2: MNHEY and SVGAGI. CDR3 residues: CASSPRTGDYGYTF. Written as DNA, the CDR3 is TGTGCCAGCAGTCCCAGGACAGGGGACTATGGCTACACCTTC.